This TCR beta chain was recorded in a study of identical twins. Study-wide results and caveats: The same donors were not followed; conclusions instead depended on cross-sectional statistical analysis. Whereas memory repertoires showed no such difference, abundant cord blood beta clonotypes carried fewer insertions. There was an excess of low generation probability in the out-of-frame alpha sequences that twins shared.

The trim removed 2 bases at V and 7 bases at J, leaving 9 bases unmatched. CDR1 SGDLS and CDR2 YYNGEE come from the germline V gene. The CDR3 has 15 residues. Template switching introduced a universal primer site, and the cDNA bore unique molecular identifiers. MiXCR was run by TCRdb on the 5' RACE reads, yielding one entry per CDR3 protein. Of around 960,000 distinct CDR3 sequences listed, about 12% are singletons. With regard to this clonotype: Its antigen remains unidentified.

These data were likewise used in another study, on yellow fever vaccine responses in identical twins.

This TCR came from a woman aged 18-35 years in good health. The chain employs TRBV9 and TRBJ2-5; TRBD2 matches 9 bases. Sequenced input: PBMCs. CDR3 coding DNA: TGTGCCAGCAGCGTCGCTAGCGGGATAGGGGGGACCCAGTACTTC. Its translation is CASSVASGIGGTQYF.